The 16 T cell receptor beta chains reported below all come from one sample, sequenced in a study of blood T cell repertoires in COVID-19 (dated by TCRdb to the early 2020s). Libraries were prepared through the immunoSEQ multiplex PCR assay. Entries here come from immuneACCESS through TCRdb and include only in-frame sequences with V and J called. Some clones fail to appear in such tables; in the studies checked, an unresolved V gene covers under half of the shortfall, and the cause of the remainder is unknown. Here the sample has approximately 160,000 clones; 80% to 85% occur a single time. The ten largest clones capture roughly 8% of the sample. The sequenced material came from PBMCs or T cells enriched from blood (not recorded which). These receptors all stem from a woman aged 45 to 65 who had recovered from COVID-19.

The chain recombines TRBV28 with TRBJ1-5; no firm D call. V was trimmed by 1 base and J by 4 bases, leaving 8 bases between them. The germline V gene has CDR1 MDHEN and CDR2 SYDVKM. This CDR3 contains 14 residues. The CDR3 protein is CASSLLAGNQPQHF. CDR3 nucleotides: TGTGCCAGCAGTTTATTGGCGGGGAATCAGCCCCAGCATTTT. Looking up the rest from reference TRBV28 and TRBJ1-5 gives the full variable domain: DVKVTQSSRYLVKRTGEKVFLECVQDMDHENMFWYRQDPGLGLRLIYFSYDVKMKEKGDIPEGYSVSREKKERFSLILESASTNQTSMYLCASSLLAGNQPQHFGDGTRLSIL.

The chain recombines TRBV7-2 with TRBJ2-1; D unresolved. Trimming left V 2 bases short and J 7 bases short, with 9 bases between. The CDR3 totals 13 residues. Per the germline V gene, CDR1 is SGHTA and CDR2 is FQGNSA. The CDR3 nucleotides are TGTGCCAGCAGCTTATTCGAGAGGAATGAGCAGTTCTTC. Its protein product is CASSLFERNEQFF.

V gene TRBV7-2 combines with J gene TRBJ2-3, with a tentative D call TRBD2 (6 bases). Germline loops: CDR1 SGHTA, CDR2 FQGNSA. CDR3 length equals 12 residues. The germline V and J ends were trimmed by 5 bases and 7 bases, with 10 bases remaining between them. The CDR3 region has the DNA TGTGCCAGCAGCCCCGGGAGTAATACGCAGTATTTT. It specifies CASSPGSNTQYF.

This clone was seen more than once but under ten times. This chain links TRBV11-2 with TRBJ1-5; D possibly corresponds to TRBD1 (6 bases). The CDR3 has 13 residues. The germline V gene encodes CDR1 SGHAT and CDR2 FQNNGV. Trimming cost V 2 bases and J 7 bases, with 9 bases left between them. DNA for the CDR3: TGTGCCAGCAGCTTACAGGGGAACCAGCCCCAGCATTTT. The encoded protein is CASSLQGNQPQHF.

CDR3 in amino acids: CASSPGQVVYNSPLHF. For the CDR3, the DNA is TGTGCCAGCAGCCCGGGACAGGTGGTTTATAATTCACCCCTCCACTTT. This chain uses TRBV7-9 with TRBJ1-6; 8 bases map to TRBD1. The germline V gene has CDR1 SEHNR and CDR2 FQNEAQ (reference sequence). The V segment lost 5 bases and the J segment 4 bases; nucleotides outside the gene matches: 7. The CDR3 has 16 residues.

J is TRBJ1-2 and V is TRBV9; 7 bases are shared with TRBD1. The J segment lost 5 bases and the V segment lost 4 bases, leaving 2 bases of the junction unmatched. The CDR3 totals 12 residues. Germline CDR1 reads SGDLS; CDR2 reads YYNGEE. DNA of the CDR3: TGTGCCAGCAGCAAGACAGGGTATGGCTACACCTTC. Translating gives CASSKTGYGYTF.

The chain uses TRBV9 and TRBJ2-7, with 10 bases aligning to TRBD1. Unmatched junction bases numbered 8, after V lost 3 bases and J lost 5 bases. The CDR3 is 15 amino acids. CDR1 and CDR2 from the germline V gene are SGDLS and YYNGEE. CDR3 amino acids: CASSARTGGINEQYF. Written as DNA, the CDR3 is TGTGCCAGCAGCGCGAGGACAGGGGGTATTAACGAGCAGTACTTC.

V gene TRBV27 combines with J gene TRBJ2-7, with TRBD2 matching 11 bases. The junction had 7 bases not matched to a gene; V was cut back by 6 bases and J by 6 bases. CDR3 length: 14 residues. Germline V CDR1 and CDR2: MNHEY, SMNVEV (reference sequence). DNA of the CDR3: TGTGCCAGCAGGGCTAGCGGGAGGTTCGGCGAGCAGTACTTC. Translation: CASRASGRFGEQYF.

The rearrangement links TRBV28 to TRBJ2-7, with 9 bases identical to TRBD1. Germline values: CDR1 MDHEN, CDR2 SYDVKM. V shed 3 bases and J 3 bases; nucleotides not matched to a gene: 9. The CDR3 covers 16 residues. In nucleotides, the CDR3 is TGTGCCAGCAGTTTTGGGACAGGGAAGGCTAGCTACGAGCAGTACTTC. Translating gives CASSFGTGKASYEQYF.

Written as DNA, the CDR3 is TGTGCCAGTACTGGGGGCGCGGCAGGCAATTCACCCCTCCACTTT. The encoded protein is CASTGGAAGNSPLHF. V gene TRBV28 combines with J gene TRBJ1-6; the D gene is possibly TRBD1 (6 bases). Germline assignment: CDR1 MDHEN and CDR2 SYDVKM. The CDR3 extends over 15 amino acids. Trimming cost V 9 bases and J 7 bases, with 19 bases left between them. Full variable domain (rest looked up from reference TRBV28 and TRBJ1-6): DVKVTQSSRYLVKRTGEKVFLECVQDMDHENMFWYRQDPGLGLRLIYFSYDVKMKEKGDIPEGYSVSREKKERFSLILESASTNQTSMYLCASTGGAAGNSPLHFGNGTRLTVT.

The gene calls are TRBV19 and TRBJ2-7, with D maybe TRBD1 (6 bases). Germline V CDR1 and CDR2: LNHDA, SQIVND (reference sequence). V shed 2 bases and J shed 3 bases, with 14 bases lying between them. CDR3 length equals 15 residues. The CDR3 nucleotides read TGTGCCAGTAGTATACAGAGACAGGCCTACTACGAGCAGTACTTC. Its protein product is CASSIQRQAYYEQYF.

The chain joins TRBV6-1 to TRBJ1-5; TRBD1 matches at 10 bases. CDR1 is MNHNS, CDR2 SASEGT, per germline. V lost 4 bases to trimming and J lost 2 bases; unmatched junction nucleotides: 8. The CDR3 spans 17 residues. CDR3 in DNA: TGTGCCAGCAGTGGAACGGGACAGGGGATTGGCAATCAGCCCCAGCATTTT. Its translation is CASSGTGQGIGNQPQHF.

The chain uses TRBV6-5 and TRBJ1-5, with 10 bases matching TRBD1. Per germline, CDR1 MNHEY and CDR2 SVGAGI. Unmatched junction bases numbered 6, after V lost 5 bases and J lost 14 bases. This CDR3 has 12 residues. The CDR3 protein is CASSLGTGAKHF. The CDR3 nucleotides are TGTGCCAGCAGTCTGGGGACAGGGGCGAAGCATTTT.

The gene calls are TRBV4-2 and TRBJ2-5; 13 positions agree with TRBD2. Unmatched junction bases numbered 8, after V lost 4 bases and J lost 3 bases. This CDR3 contains 17 residues. Per the germline V gene, CDR1 is LGHNA and CDR2 is YNFKEQ. The DNA for the CDR3 is TGTGCCAGCAGCCCTTACCTTACTAGCGGGAGGGAAGAGACCCAGTACTTC. This sequence encodes CASSPYLTSGREETQYF.

V usage is TRBV2 and J usage is TRBJ2-7, with 8 nucleotides matching TRBD1. The CDR3 runs to 14 residues. With V trimmed by 4 bases and J by 3 bases, 5 bases remained unmatched. Germline loops: CDR1 SNHLY, CDR2 FYNNEI. For the CDR3, the DNA is TGTGCCAGCAGTGGGCTGACAGGGGTCTACGAGCAGTACTTC. This gives the protein CASSGLTGVYEQYF.

The chain uses TRBV3-1 (or the pseudogene TRBV3-2) and TRBJ2-5; the match to TRBD2 covers 12 bases. The CDR3 runs to 18 residues. In germline, CDR1 is LGHDT, CDR2 YNNKEL (reference sequence). V lost 4 bases to trimming and J lost 3 bases; unmatched junction nucleotides: 12. CDR3 loop: CASSRGWGLAGNKETQYF. The CDR3 DNA reads TGTGCCAGCAGCCGCGGCTGGGGACTAGCGGGCAATAAAGAGACCCAGTACTTC.